Given below is one T cell receptor beta chain in context. This entry belongs to a study of T cell responses to AZD1222 COVID-19 vaccine. The CDR3 spans 12 residues. Trimming at V came to 5 bases and at J to 8 bases, leaving 5 bases not matched to a gene. Germline V CDR1 and CDR2: MNHEY, SVGAGI. Sequencing used immunoSEQ multiplex PCR; TCRdb keeps in-frame clones, though not all of them. This table has some 190,000 clones, roughly nine tenths appearing once. Sequencing was performed on peripheral blood, taken on day 0 of AZD1222 vaccination. This sequence was found in an adult in good health. The rearrangement joins TRBV6-5 to TRBJ2-7; TRBD1 aligns across 8 bases. The CDR3 protein is CASSPDRGKQYF. CDR3 DNA: TGTGCCAGCAGTCCCGACAGGGGAAAGCAGTACTTC.